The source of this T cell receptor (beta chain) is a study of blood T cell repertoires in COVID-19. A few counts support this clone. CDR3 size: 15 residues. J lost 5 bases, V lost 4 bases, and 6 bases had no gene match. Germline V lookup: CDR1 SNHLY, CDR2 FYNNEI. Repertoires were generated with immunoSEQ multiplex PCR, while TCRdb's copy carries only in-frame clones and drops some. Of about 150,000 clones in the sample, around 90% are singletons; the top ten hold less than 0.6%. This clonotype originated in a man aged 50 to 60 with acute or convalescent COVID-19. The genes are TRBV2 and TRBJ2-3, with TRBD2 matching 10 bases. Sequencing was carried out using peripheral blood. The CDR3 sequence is CASSALASGGDTQYF. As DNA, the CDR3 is TGTGCCAGCAGTGCATTGGCTAGCGGGGGAGATACGCAGTATTTT.